One and the same sample provided the 22 T cell receptor beta chains below, sequenced in a study of T cells in Graves' hyperthyroidism and ophthalmopathy. RNA transcripts gave rise to amplified TCR beta CDR3 regions. HTBI primers drove first-round RT-PCR of the TCR CDR3. TCRdb passed the multiplex PCR reads through MiXCR, listing each CDR3 protein once. The sample lists hundreds of thousands of distinct CDR3 sequences, about 15% seen once, with just under 25% in the top ten. The sample consisted of blood. The receptors originated from a woman younger than 45 with Graves' hyperthyroidism.

As DNA, the CDR3 is TGTGCCAGCAGCTTATTGGGGGCGATGGAGACCCAGTACTTC. This gives the protein CASSLLGAMETQYF. The chain combines TRBV11-2 with TRBJ2-5, with D possibly being TRBD1 (6 bases). CDR3 length: 14 residues. With 2 bases removed from V and 5 bases from J, the gap between germline ends came to 12 bases. The germline V gene encodes CDR1 SGHAT and CDR2 FQNNGV.

This clonotype was picked up many times. This chain links TRBV11-2 with TRBJ1-5; no clear D gene. V lost 0 bases, J lost 6 bases, and 9 bases lay in between. The CDR3 length is 14 residues. Germline CDR1 reads SGHAT; CDR2 reads FQNNGV. In DNA, the CDR3 is TGTGCCAGCAGCTTAGATAGGTCCAGTCAGCCCCAGCATTTT. Protein product: CASSLDRSSQPQHF. Full variable domain (outside the CDR3, taken from reference TRBV11-2 and TRBJ1-5): EAGVAQSPRYKIIEKRQSVAFWCNPISGHATLYWYQQILGQGPKLLIQFQNNGVVDDSQLPKDRFSAERLKGVDSTLKIQPAKLEDSAVYLCASSLDRSSQPQHFGDGTRLSIL.

This clonotype was picked up many times. This chain uses TRBV7-9 with TRBJ2-1; 11 bases map to TRBD2. The J segment lost 7 bases and the V segment lost 5 bases, leaving 7 bases of the junction unmatched. Germline assignment: CDR1 SEHNR and CDR2 FQNEAQ (reference sequence). This CDR3 comprises 15 residues. This CDR3 reads CASSPLAGGRNEQFF. As DNA, the CDR3 is TGTGCCAGCAGCCCGTTAGCGGGAGGGCGTAATGAGCAGTTCTTC.

In its sample, this clonotype was seen many times. The chain combines TRBV28 with TRBJ2-1; 15 bases map to TRBD2. The junction had 11 bases not matched to a gene; V was cut back by 5 bases and J by 3 bases. The CDR3 contains 19 residues. CDR1 is MDHEN, CDR2 SYDVKM, per germline. This chain's CDR3 is CASSPGLAGGFGFYNEQFF. The CDR3 DNA is TGTGCCAGCAGTCCCGGACTAGCGGGAGGGTTTGGGTTCTACAATGAGCAGTTCTTC.

This clonotype was observed a few times. The genes are TRBV27 and TRBJ2-1, with TRBD2 matching 10 bases. Trimming at V came to 3 bases and at J to 4 bases, leaving 12 bases not matched to a gene. The CDR3 is made up of 18 amino acids. Germline V gene lookup returns CDR1 MNHEY and CDR2 SMNVEV (reference sequence). The DNA of the CDR3 is TGTGCCAGCAGTTTCTTCTTGGCTAGCGGGAGTAGATACAATGAGCAGTTCTTC. Translation: CASSFFLASGSRYNEQFF.

V gene TRBV28 combines with J gene TRBJ2-5, with TRBD1 identical over 10 bases. CDR3 length equals 15 residues. Trimming took 6 bases from V and 3 from J; bases not matched to a gene: 7. CDR1 and CDR2 from the germline V gene are MDHEN and SYDVKM. CDR3 sequence reads: CASSSGTGVEETQYF. The CDR3 coding sequence is TGTGCCAGCAGCTCCGGGACAGGGGTGGAAGAGACCCAGTACTTC.

This clonotype was counted many times. The chain combines TRBV11-2 with TRBJ2-2; 10 nucleotides agree with TRBD2. Germline V lookup: CDR1 SGHAT, CDR2 FQNNGV. The V gene end was trimmed by 6 bases and the J gene end by 5 bases; junction bases not matched to a gene: 6. The CDR3 runs 15 residues. In nucleotides, the CDR3 is TGTGCCAGCAGACGAACTAGCGGGGATACCGGGGAGCTGTTTTTT. It is translated as CASRRTSGDTGELFF. Supplemented by reference TRBV11-2 and TRBJ2-2, the full variable domain reads EAGVAQSPRYKIIEKRQSVAFWCNPISGHATLYWYQQILGQGPKLLIQFQNNGVVDDSQLPKDRFSAERLKGVDSTLKIQPAKLEDSAVYLCASRRTSGDTGELFFGEGSRLTVL.

This clonotype was counted a few times. The chain uses TRBV20-1 and TRBJ2-7; no definite D call. CDR3 length: 13 residues. Germline CDR1 is DFQATT and CDR2 is SNEGSKA (reference sequence). With 4 bases removed from V and 3 bases from J, the gap between germline ends came to 13 bases. In DNA form, the CDR3 reads TGCAGTGCTAAGGGCGACTCCCTCTACGAGCAGTACTTC. Amino acids: CSAKGDSLYEQYF.

V is TRBV7-3 and J is TRBJ1-1; 11 bases fit TRBD1. V gave up 11 bases and J gave up 2 bases; unmatched junction bases: 13. CDR1 SGHTA and CDR2 FQGTGA come from the germline V gene. The CDR3 consists of 16 residues. In nucleotides, the CDR3 is TGTGCCCTCGTCGAACGGACAGGGGGCAACAACACTGAAGCTTTCTTT. This translates into CALVERTGGNNTEAFF.

The rearrangement links TRBV28 to TRBJ2-7, with 7 bases aligning to TRBD1. Germline assignment: CDR1 MDHEN and CDR2 SYDVKM. This CDR3 spans 15 amino acids. V was clipped by 5 bases and J by 5 bases; unmatched bases: 12. CDR3 bases: TGTGCCAGCAGTACCCTAGGGACAGCGAGTAACGAGCAGTACTTC. This encodes CASSTLGTASNEQYF.

In its sample, this clonotype was seen a few times. The chain recombines TRBV7-2 with TRBJ2-5; 7 bases agree with TRBD2. Germline V gene data show CDR1 as SGHTA and CDR2 as FQGNSA. The V gene end was trimmed by 1 base and the J gene end by 1 base; junction bases not matched to a gene: 6. The CDR3 has 16 amino acids. CDR3 residues: CASSLDAASGQETQYF. The CDR3, as DNA: TGTGCCAGCAGCTTAGACGCGGCTAGCGGCCAAGAGACCCAGTACTTC.

With regard to this clonotype: Compared with germline, one end of the junction differs, possibly owing to a read error. V usage is TRBV7-2 and J usage is TRBJ2-2; the D is unclear. CDR3 size: 13 residues. CDR1 is SGHTA, CDR2 FQGNSA, per germline. The CDR3: CASNLVKGGELFF. CDR3 DNA: TGTGCCAGCAACTTAGTCAAGGGCGGGGAGCTGTTTTTT.

This clonotype was counted many times. The chain uses TRBV12-3 or TRBV12-4 and TRBJ1-4; unclear D gene. The CDR3 is 12 amino acids. Deletions cut 5 bases from V and 7 bases from J, with 8 bases between. The CDR3 bases are TGTGCCAGCAGTGGTACTTCTGAAAAACTGTTTTTT. This encodes CASSGTSEKLFF.

This clonotype has just a few counts. The chain has TRBV7-9 and TRBJ2-1; 9 nucleotides match TRBD1. CDR3 size: 23 residues. Germline V gene sequence: CDR1 SEHNR, CDR2 FQNEAQ (reference sequence). The V segment lost 5 bases and the J segment 6 bases; nucleotides outside the gene matches: 32. The CDR3 DNA reads as TGTGCCAGCAGCCCCGGGACAGGGAAAAGGACGATGATAACGGGAGGCTCCGTCAATGAGCAGTTCTTC. Its protein product is CASSPGTGKRTMITGGSVNEQFF.

Ten or more counts support this clonotype. This chain uses TRBV30 with TRBJ2-1; 15 positions match TRBD2. Germline V lookup: CDR1 GTSNPN, CDR2 SVGIG (reference sequence). CDR3 size: 15 residues. V was pared by 2 bases and J by 7 bases, with 3 bases of the junction left unmatched. CDR3 in amino acids: CAWSWGTSGRNEQFF. In DNA form, the CDR3 reads TGTGCCTGGAGTTGGGGGACTAGCGGGAGGAATGAGCAGTTCTTC.

This clonotype has a count of ten or more. The chain links TRBV28 to TRBJ1-2, with 7 bases lining up with TRBD1. V gave up 5 bases and J gave up 8 bases; unmatched junction bases: 8. CDR1 MDHEN and CDR2 SYDVKM come from the germline V gene. The CDR3 has 13 amino acids. CDR3 amino acids: CASSPTGTRGYTF. The DNA of the CDR3 is TGTGCCAGCAGTCCGACAGGGACCCGCGGCTACACCTTC.

There are many counts of this clonotype. The genes are TRBV20-1 and TRBJ2-7; possibly TRBD1 for D (7 bases). The CDR3 has 14 amino acids. Trimming cost V 4 bases and J 2 bases, with 15 bases left between them. CDR1 DFQATT and CDR2 SNEGSKA come from the germline V gene (reference sequence). CDR3 in amino acids: CSAITRGRTYEQYF. The CDR3, as DNA: TGCAGTGCTATAACCAGGGGGAGGACCTACGAGCAGTACTTC.

CDR3 protein: CAWSSSSPGAQHF. The CDR3 bases are TGTGCCTGGAGTTCAAGCTCGCCCGGCGCCCAGCATTTT. The V and J genes are TRBV30 and TRBJ1-5; D ambiguous. CDR3 size: 13 residues. V lost 2 bases and J 11 bases, leaving 16 bases between the germline ends. Germline CDR1 and CDR2: GTSNPN and SVGIG (reference sequence).

At least ten counts were recorded for this clonotype. The chain employs TRBV12-3 or TRBV12-4 and TRBJ2-1, with D perhaps TRBD2 (5 bases). There are 15 residues in the CDR3. V lost 6 bases to trimming and J lost 5 bases, with 17 bases between them. CDR3 protein: CASSPRRVQDNEQFF. As DNA, the CDR3 is TGTGCCAGCAGCCCCCGGCGGGTTCAGGACAATGAGCAGTTCTTC.

This clonotype was found a few times. The chain has TRBV6-2 or TRBV6-3 and TRBJ2-5; D might be TRBD1 or TRBD2, each matching 5 bases. From germline, CDR1 is MNHEY and CDR2 SVGEGT. The CDR3 spans 15 residues. V was pared by 8 bases and J by 4 bases, with 20 bases between. This CDR3 is CASSDGTTPGETQYF. For the CDR3, the DNA is TGTGCCAGCTCAGACGGGACCACCCCAGGAGAGACCCAGTACTTC.

The chain carries TRBV7-2 and TRBJ2-1, with a weak D call TRBD2 (6 bases). V lost 4 bases and J lost 4, with 17 bases in between. CDR1 SGHTA and CDR2 FQGNSA come from the germline V gene. This CDR3 has 16 residues. In DNA, the CDR3 is TGTGCCAGCAGCTCCTGGGGAGCGGGTCCATACAATGAGCAGTTCTTC. Protein sequence: CASSSWGAGPYNEQFF. The variable domain in full, completed from reference TRBV7-2 and TRBJ2-1, reads GAGVSQSPSNKVTEKGKDVELRCDPISGHTALYWYRQSLGQGLEFLIYFQGNSAPDKSGLPSDRFSAERTGGSVSTLTIQRTQQEDSAVYLCASSSWGAGPYNEQFFGPGTRLTVL.

V and J are TRBV20-1 and TRBJ2-2; no firm D call. V shed 6 bases and J shed 7 bases, with 24 bases lying between them. The length of the CDR3 is 16 residues. Germline V gives CDR1 DFQATT, CDR2 SNEGSKA (reference sequence). In nucleotides, the CDR3 is TGCAGTGCCGAACGATCCGAGACGGCGGTAAACGGGGAGCTGTTTTTT. Its protein product is CSAERSETAVNGELFF.